Shown below are 10 T cell receptor beta chains from a single sample sequenced in a study of Graves' ophthalmopathy and Graves' hyperthyroidism (dated by TCRdb to the late 2010s). Reads for this sample came from an Illumina HiSeq 2000. For repertoire sequencing, TCR beta CDR3 regions were amplified from RNA transcripts. The first round was an RT-PCR using HTBI primers with the Qiagen OneStep RT-PCR kit, and this first round was followed by a second-round multiplex PCR, then size selection and purification. The raw public data were reprocessed by TCRdb itself: fastp quality trimming at Q25, MiXCR clonotype calling, in-frame beta chains only. Identical CDR3 proteins give one entry, which carries the most common genes and DNA. The sample contains 580,000 or so distinct CDR3 sequences, less than 45% of them found a single time. In total, the top ten clones hold 3.5% to 4.5% of the sample. The sequenced sample consisted of peripheral blood or thyroid tissue (not recorded which). These receptors all stem from an adult man with Graves' hyperthyroidism.

This clonotype has ten or more counts. The junction and the germline gene differ at one end; a read error may be behind it. The rearrangement links TRBV5-1 to TRBJ1-1; 8 positions match TRBD1. This CDR3 comprises 15 residues. Germline CDR1 reads SGHRS; CDR2 reads YFSETQ. CDR3 protein: CASSAGTGENTDAFF. DNA for the CDR3: TGCGCCAGCAGCGCCGGGACAGGCGAGAACACTGACGCTTTCTTT. The full variable domain, its missing parts supplied by reference TRBV5-1 and TRBJ1-1, is KAGVTQTPRYLIKTRGQQVTLSCSPISGHRSVSWYQQTPGQGLQFLFEYFSETQRNKGNFPGRFSGRQFSNSRSEMNVSTLELGDSALYLCASSAGTGENTDAFFGQGTRLTVV.

This clonotype was detected many times. This chain uses TRBV20-1 with TRBJ2-5, with 10 bases that match TRBD2. CDR3 size: 14 residues. The V segment lost 5 bases and the J segment 4 bases; nucleotides outside the gene matches: 7. Per germline, CDR1 DFQATT and CDR2 SNEGSKA (reference sequence). Here the CDR3 reads CSAASGSSGETQYF. The CDR3 DNA reads TGCAGTGCTGCTAGCGGGAGTTCTGGAGAGACCCAGTACTTC.

Worth noting for this clonotype: The conserved final phenylalanine or tryptophan is absent from the CDR3, which likely points to a read error. No DNA is shown, since the ends of the CDR3 on it are uncertain; the CDR3 is the one TCRdb lists. CDR3 sequence: CASSIQGPNA. This chain uses TRBV19 with TRBJ1-6; the DNA was not used to check the table's D call, TRBD1. Germline V lookup: CDR1 LNHDA, CDR2 SQIVND (reference sequence). From its first to its last residue, the CDR3 has 10 amino acids.

The chain carries TRBV14 and TRBJ2-6, with TRBD1 identical over 8 bases. The germline V gene has CDR1 SGHDN and CDR2 FVKESK. The CDR3 is 20 amino acids. J was trimmed by 2 bases and V by 6 bases; bases with no gene match: 18. Here the CDR3 DNA reads TGTGCCAGCAGGGGGGTCTTGGGGGCAGGGGGCTTGGCTGGGGCCAACGTCCTGACTTTC. Its protein is CASRGVLGAGGLAGANVLTF.

DNA of the CDR3: TGTGCCAGCAGCTTGGGACGTTACTATAATTCACCCCTCCACTTT. Protein product: CASSLGRYYNSPLHF. This chain connects TRBV7-2 to TRBJ1-6; a possible D gene is TRBD1 (5 bases). Germline-derived CDR1 and CDR2 are SGHTA and FQGNSA. V lost 3 bases and J lost 3, with 9 bases in between. This CDR3 spans 15 amino acids.

The sample holds many counts of this clonotype. The gene calls are TRBV7-8 and TRBJ1-4; D call uncertain. The germline gives CDR1 SGHVS, CDR2 FQNEAQ. The CDR3 length is 15 residues. Deletions cut 2 bases from V and 5 bases from J, with 12 bases between. The CDR3 bases are TGTGCCAGCAGCTTAAATGGGCAGGCAAATGAAAAACTGTTTTTT. It codes for CASSLNGQANEKLFF.

This clonotype was counted at least ten times. The V call is TRBV6-5, the J call TRBJ1-2, with 8 nucleotides matching TRBD1. V lost 6 bases to trimming and J lost 8 bases; unmatched junction nucleotides: 11. CDR3 length: 14 amino acids. Germline V gene sequence: CDR1 MNHEY, CDR2 SVGAGI. The CDR3 spells CASSAAGGARGYTF. Here the CDR3 DNA reads TGTGCCAGCAGCGCTGCAGGGGGCGCGAGGGGCTACACCTTC.

This clonotype appeared many times. V gene TRBV5-1 combines with J gene TRBJ1-4; D uncertain. V shed 1 base and J shed 0 bases, with 4 bases lying between them. From germline, CDR1 is SGHRS and CDR2 YFSETQ. This CDR3 region has 14 residues. CDR3 residues: CASSLSATNEKLFF. CDR3 coding DNA: TGCGCCAGCAGCTTGTCAGCAACTAATGAAAAACTGTTTTTT. Variable domain in full (rest from reference TRBV5-1 and TRBJ1-4): KAGVTQTPRYLIKTRGQQVTLSCSPISGHRSVSWYQQTPGQGLQFLFEYFSETQRNKGNFPGRFSGRQFSNSRSEMNVSTLELGDSALYLCASSLSATNEKLFFGSGTQLSVL.

The sample holds many counts of this clonotype. The chain carries TRBV2 and TRBJ1-1; the D is unclear. Germline loops: CDR1 SNHLY, CDR2 FYNNEI. This CDR3 has 13 residues. Between the trimmed V and J ends, which lost 8 bases and 4 bases, there was a span of 14 bases. The CDR3 loop reads CASRRPAATEAFF. The CDR3 nucleotides are TGTGCCAGCCGCAGGCCGGCGGCCACTGAAGCTTTCTTT.

V gene TRBV7-8 combines with J gene TRBJ2-7; a weak D match, TRBD2 (6 bases). The CDR3 is made up of 13 amino acids. Germline V gene sequence: CDR1 SGHVS, CDR2 FQNEAQ. V was cut by 5 bases and J by 3 bases, with 11 bases left in between. CDR3 coding DNA: TGTGCCAGCAGCACGACTAGGGGCTACGAGCAGTACTTC. Translated, it gives CASSTTRGYEQYF.